A single sample gave rise to the 3 T cell receptor beta chains below, sequenced in a study of T cells in localized non-small cell lung cancer. Only in-frame clones appear in the TCRdb table, and some are missing; sequencing was by immunoSEQ multiplex PCR. The sample yields tens of thousands of clones, around nine tenths seen once. The sample in question was PBMCs, obtained before any cancer treatment. The origin of the receptors is a female donor with stage II lung adenocarcinoma.

The chain carries TRBV7-9 and TRBJ2-2; TRBD2 aligns across 9 bases. CDR1 and CDR2 from the germline V gene are SEHNR and FQNEAQ (reference sequence). The CDR3 contains 15 residues. Trimming at V came to 3 bases and at J to 5 bases, leaving 4 bases not matched to a gene. The CDR3 sequence: CASSLGLAFTGELFF. Written as DNA, the CDR3 is TGTGCCAGCAGCTTGGGACTAGCTTTTACCGGGGAGCTGTTTTTT.

The rearrangement joins TRBV4-2 to TRBJ1-2; D is unresolved. The V gene lost 0 bases and the J gene lost 2 bases, with 10 bases spanning the gap. The CDR3 is 15 residues long. Germline CDR1 and CDR2: LGHNA and YNFKEQ. CDR3 residues: CASSQEPALNYGYTF. Written as DNA, the CDR3 is TGTGCCAGCAGCCAAGAGCCAGCACTAAACTATGGCTACACCTTC.

The table lists this clone with a count of one. CDR3 DNA: TGCGCCAGCAGCTTGGCTGGGCTGTGGGGGGGAGATACGCAGTATTTT. It yields the protein CASSLAGLWGGDTQYF. The chain uses TRBV5-1 and TRBJ2-3; 7 bases line up with TRBD2. The germline V gene encodes CDR1 SGHRS and CDR2 YFSETQ. V shed 0 bases, J shed 5 bases, and the junction held 9 bases outside the gene matches. This CDR3 region has 16 residues.